This T cell receptor (beta chain) was sequenced during a study of T-cell memory formation after mild COVID-19. In TCRdb, the 5' RACE reads were re-called with MiXCR into one record per CDR3 protein. The profile shows about 360,000 distinct CDR3 sequences, 14% of them singletons. This clonotype was detected many times. Germline V gene data show CDR1 as MGHRA and CDR2 as YSYEKL. This CDR3 region has 13 residues. Trimming removed 2 bases from V and 9 bases from J, with 11 bases in between. The receptor was derived from a man aged 18 to 35 who had mild COVID-19 (a few samples of this study predate the infection). Cell type and time point are not known. The sequencing input was PBMCs or a T cell subset sorted from them (not recorded which). The chain uses TRBV4-1 and TRBJ2-1; D is uncertain. CDR3 region: CASSQWVGFEQFF. CDR3 sequence (DNA): TGCGCCAGCAGCCAATGGGTGGGGTTTGAGCAGTTCTTC.